Listed here is a single T cell receptor (beta chain). Its antigen remains unidentified. Surgery without prior neoadjuvant therapy was the treatment of the selected pancreatic ductal adenocarcinoma patients. This entry belongs to a study of T cells in pancreatic ductal adenocarcinoma. The study, taken as a whole, reports: The resected cohort was biased toward the minority with early-stage disease. Compared with tumor, blood showed more total productive templates and roughly 8-fold more clonotypes.

Clones were sequenced by immunoSEQ multiplex PCR, and TCRdb holds only the in-frame ones, with some missing. This sample has about 17,000 clones, with around nine tenths found just once. The V segment lost 3 bases and the J segment 10 bases; nucleotides outside the gene matches: 16. The CDR3 runs 16 residues. Germline values: CDR1 MNHNS, CDR2 SASEGT. The chain links TRBV6-1 to TRBJ2-3, with 7 bases lining up with TRBD1. Sequenced input: PBMCs. The source is a human donor with pancreatic ductal adenocarcinoma. The CDR3 reads CASSEMSGGRAGSQYF. CDR3 in DNA: TGTGCCAGCAGTGAGATGTCAGGGGGAAGAGCAGGGTCGCAGTATTTT.